The 19 T cell receptor beta chains presented below share a single source sample, sequenced in a study of T cell repertoires in cytomegalovirus infection. A single record per CDR3 protein comes from TCRdb applying MiXCR to the reads. The sample holds 400,000 to 550,000 distinct CDR3 sequences, about 11% seen once. Sequenced input: PBMCs. The receptors derive from a human donor in good health (CMV status not recorded). Some clones in this sample may be carry-over from other donors' samples.

CDR3 nucleotides: TGCAGTGCTGAGAGAGGGAGTGATGGAAACACCATATATTTT. It translates to CSAERGSDGNTIYF. V usage is TRBV20-1 and J usage is TRBJ1-3; D remains ambiguous. The CDR3 is 14 residues long. Trimming took off 5 bases at V and 3 bases at J, with 14 bases between the two ends. Germline V lookup: CDR1 DFQATT, CDR2 SNEGSKA (reference sequence).

The V call is TRBV2, the J call TRBJ2-2; D unclear. Germline values: CDR1 SNHLY, CDR2 FYNNEI. The germline V and J ends were trimmed by 4 bases and 7 bases, with 4 bases remaining between them. The CDR3 has 11 amino acids. The CDR3 DNA follows: TGTGCCAGCAGTGTGGACGGGGAGCTGTTTTTT. Protein sequence: CASSVDGELFF.

The CDR3 spells CASSGGEPSYEQYF. In nucleotides, the CDR3 is TGTGCCAGCAGTGGTGGCGAACCTTCCTACGAGCAGTACTTC. The chain couples TRBV25-1 to TRBJ2-7; D gene unclear. The V and J ends lost 4 bases and 1 base respectively, with 11 bases between them. CDR1 and CDR2 (germline): MGHDK, SYGVNS. The CDR3 runs to 14 residues.

In this sample, this clonotype turned up many times. V and J are TRBV7-6 and TRBJ1-3; 9 bases match TRBD1. V was pared by 5 bases and J by 8 bases, with 7 bases of the junction left unmatched. The CDR3 spans 14 residues. From germline, CDR1 is SGHVS and CDR2 FNYEAQ. This chain's CDR3 is CASSPRTGEDTIYF. Written as DNA, the CDR3 is TGTGCCAGCAGCCCCAGGACAGGGGAGGACACCATATATTTT.

This clonotype was seen a handful of times. J is TRBJ2-1 and V is TRBV5-1; 9 bases line up with TRBD1. Germline CDR1 reads SGHRS; CDR2 reads YFSETQ. V lost 4 bases to trimming and J lost 8 bases; unmatched junction nucleotides: 4. The CDR3 length is 13 residues. The CDR3 DNA is TGCGCCAGCAGCGAACAGGGGGCCCATGAGCAGTTCTTC. It translates to CASSEQGAHEQFF.

At least ten counts were recorded for this clonotype. This chain connects TRBV3-1 to TRBJ1-1; D call uncertain. Between the trimmed V and J ends, which lost 4 bases and 1 base, there was a span of 7 bases. CDR3 size: 13 residues. Germline V gives CDR1 LGHDT, CDR2 YNNKEL (reference sequence). CDR3 nucleotide sequence: TGTGCCAGCAGCCCTATTCGGAACACTGAAGCTTTCTTT. As protein: CASSPIRNTEAFF.

V gene TRBV20-1 combines with J gene TRBJ2-7; D is possibly TRBD2 (6 bases). Germline assignment: CDR1 DFQATT and CDR2 SNEGSKA (reference sequence). Trimming removed 3 bases at V and 2 bases at J, with 17 bases between. This CDR3 contains 15 residues. Here the CDR3 reads CSARLTGTFTYEQYF. The CDR3 DNA reads as TGCAGTGCTAGGCTTACCGGGACTTTTACCTACGAGCAGTACTTC.

There are many counts of this clonotype. CDR3 nucleotides: TGTGCCAGCACAGGCAGGGCGGACTCACCCCTCCACTTT. As protein: CASTGRADSPLHF. This chain connects TRBV2 to TRBJ1-6; weak D call: TRBD1 (5 bases). Per germline, CDR1 SNHLY and CDR2 FYNNEI. V was trimmed by 7 bases and J by 10 bases, leaving 14 bases between them. CDR3 length equals 13 residues.

This clonotype has more than one count but fewer than ten. The chain uses TRBV10-3 and TRBJ2-5, with 7 bases lining up with TRBD1. The CDR3 extends over 16 amino acids. CDR1 and CDR2 (germline): ENHRY, SYGVKD. Unmatched junction bases numbered 5, after V lost 0 bases and J lost 1 base. The CDR3, as DNA: TGTGCCATCAGTGAGTCAGGGGGCGCATCCCAAGAGACCCAGTACTTC. It specifies CAISESGGASQETQYF.

The V and J genes are TRBV9 and TRBJ1-1; no definite D call. The CDR3 sequence is 14 residues long. The germline V and J ends were trimmed by 0 bases and 3 bases, with 9 bases remaining between them. From germline, CDR1 is SGDLS and CDR2 YYNGEE. CDR3: CASSVGGGDTEAFF. CDR3 coding DNA: TGTGCCAGCAGCGTAGGGGGTGGGGACACTGAAGCTTTCTTT.

This clonotype was observed at least ten times. The CDR3 region has the DNA TGCGCCAGCAGCCAAGAAGGAGGGACAGGGGATGCGGAAACCTTC. It codes for CASSQEGGTGDAETF. The V gene is TRBV4-1, the J gene TRBJ1-2; 10 bases align to TRBD1. V shed 0 bases, J shed 14 bases, and the junction held 12 bases outside the gene matches. The CDR3 sequence is 15 residues long. CDR1 and CDR2 (germline): MGHRA, YSYEKL.

This chain uses TRBV5-6 with TRBJ2-7; 8 nucleotides agree with TRBD1. The germline V gene has CDR1 SGHDT and CDR2 YYEEEE. J lost 1 base, V lost 4 bases, and 10 bases had no gene match. The CDR3 runs 16 residues. CDR3 loop: CASSPEGTGASYEQYF. The CDR3 DNA reads as TGTGCCAGCAGCCCCGAGGGGACAGGCGCTTCCTACGAGCAGTACTTC.

At least ten counts were recorded for this clonotype. V and J are TRBV11-3 and TRBJ2-6; TRBD2 might be the D (6 bases). Trimming removed 1 base from V and 0 bases from J, with 7 bases in between. The CDR3 contains 16 residues. Germline loops: CDR1 SGHNT, CDR2 YENEEA. The CDR3, as DNA: TGTGCCAGCAGCTTAGGGGGACTCTCTGGGGCCAACGTCCTGACTTTC. Its protein product is CASSLGGLSGANVLTF.

In its sample, this clonotype was seen many times. The chain links TRBV19 to TRBJ1-2; maybe TRBD1 (5 bases). With 9 bases removed from V and 6 bases from J, the gap between germline ends came to 29 bases. There are 17 residues in the CDR3. CDR1 is LNHDA, CDR2 SQIVND, per germline (reference sequence). CDR3 protein: CASGAGSKLEDFNGYTF. The CDR3 DNA reads TGTGCCAGCGGGGCCGGATCAAAGCTAGAGGACTTCAATGGCTACACCTTC.

This clonotype has at least ten counts. The chain links TRBV7-2 to TRBJ1-5; 7 bases map to TRBD1. Germline V gene lookup returns CDR1 SGHTA and CDR2 FQGNSA. V was clipped by 2 bases and J by 1 base; unmatched bases: 2. CDR3 length: 15 amino acids. CDR3 amino acids: CASSLRGQSNQPQHF. CDR3 nucleotides: TGTGCCAGCAGCTTACGGGGACAGAGCAATCAGCCCCAGCATTTT.

This clonotype was seen many times. The chain uses TRBV7-2 and TRBJ2-2; 10 nucleotides align to TRBD2. The V gene end was trimmed by 3 bases and the J gene end by 4 bases; junction bases not matched to a gene: 5. In germline, CDR1 is SGHTA, CDR2 FQGNSA. The CDR3 is 16 amino acids. The CDR3 nucleotides read TGTGCCAGCAGCTTCACTAGCGGGACAAGCACCGGGGAGCTGTTTTTT. Translating gives CASSFTSGTSTGELFF.

This clonotype occurred many times. The genes are TRBV7-8 and TRBJ2-3; a possible D gene is TRBD2 (6 bases). The CDR3 covers 12 residues. Germline loops: CDR1 SGHVS, CDR2 FQNEAQ. The V end lost 1 base, the J end lost 13 bases, and 12 bases lay between the germline ends. In DNA, the CDR3 is TGTGCCAGCAGCTTAGGAGGAGGGCCAGAGTATTTT. It codes for CASSLGGGPEYF.

This clonotype was observed at least ten times. The rearrangement joins TRBV10-3 to TRBJ1-1; TRBD1 is a possible D gene (5 bases). The CDR3 runs to 14 residues. V was pared by 3 bases and J by 2 bases, with 10 bases between. The germline V gene has CDR1 ENHRY and CDR2 SYGVKD. As DNA, the CDR3 is TGTGCCATCAGTGAAACCGGGACTAACACTGAAGCTTTCTTT. Encoded protein: CAISETGTNTEAFF.

This clonotype was seen repeatedly, ten times or more. This rearrangement joins TRBV7-6 to TRBJ2-2; D is uncertain. This CDR3 region has 16 residues. Per germline, CDR1 SGHVS and CDR2 FNYEAQ. V lost 4 bases and J lost 6, with 18 bases in between. The DNA for the CDR3 is TGTGCCAGCAGCTCATCAGGCTCACAACGGTCCGGGGAGCTGTTTTTT. Protein: CASSSSGSQRSGELFF.